Shown below are 27 T cell receptor beta chains from a single sample sequenced in a study of blood T cell repertoires in COVID-19. Sequencing used immunoSEQ multiplex PCR; TCRdb keeps in-frame clones, though not all of them. The sample comprises about 120,000 clones, 81% of which are singletons, and about 15% rests with the top ten. Source material: peripheral blood. The receptors were gathered from a man aged 25 to 40 with COVID-19, enrolled during active disease.

This rearrangement joins TRBV5-8 to TRBJ2-1; 10 nucleotides match TRBD2. Trimming took 2 bases from V and 10 from J; bases not matched to a gene: 3. CDR3 length: 13 residues. Germline V lookup: CDR1 SGHTS, CDR2 YDEGEE. The CDR3 protein is CASSLAGGTEQFF. CDR3 coding DNA: TGTGCCAGCAGCTTAGCGGGGGGGACCGAGCAGTTCTTC.

This clone was observed a handful of times. This sequence joins TRBV30 and TRBJ1-1; D is unclear. With 2 bases removed from V and 0 bases from J, the gap between germline ends came to 10 bases. The CDR3 covers 14 residues. The germline V gene encodes CDR1 GTSNPN and CDR2 SVGIG (reference sequence). This CDR3 reads CAWSRGIMNTEAFF. Written as DNA, the CDR3 is TGTGCCTGGAGTCGCGGGATTATGAACACTGAAGCTTTCTTT.

The rearrangement joins TRBV5-5 to TRBJ2-7; possibly TRBD1 for D (5 bases). The V gene lost 5 bases and the J gene lost 0 bases, with 12 bases spanning the gap. The CDR3 length is 14 residues. Germline CDR1 and CDR2: SGHKS and YYEKEE (reference sequence). The CDR3 loop is CASRGQGPSYEQYF. CDR3 nucleotide sequence: TGTGCCAGCAGAGGGCAGGGTCCCTCCTACGAGCAGTACTTC.

Concerning this clone: Other DNA sequences within the sample encode an identical CDR3. The chain's CDR3 is CASSQSGANVLTF. CDR3 nucleotides: TGTGCCAGTAGTCAATCTGGGGCCAACGTCCTGACTTTC. The chain links TRBV19 to TRBJ2-6, with D hard to call. The CDR3 extends over 13 amino acids. CDR1 is LNHDA, CDR2 SQIVND, per germline (reference sequence). V was clipped by 5 bases and J by 1 base, with 3 bases between them.

The J gene is TRBJ2-3, the V gene TRBV6-5, with TRBD2 matching 8 bases. Germline values: CDR1 MNHEY, CDR2 SVGAGI. The CDR3 consists of 14 residues. V was clipped by 4 bases and J by 4 bases; unmatched bases: 4. Here the CDR3 reads CASSSRGGSDTQYF. DNA of the CDR3: TGTGCCAGCAGTTCTCGGGGGGGCTCAGATACGCAGTATTTT.

The chain combines TRBV6-5 with TRBJ1-3; 8 positions agree with TRBD1. CDR3 length: 15 amino acids. In germline, CDR1 is MNHEY, CDR2 SVGAGI. V was pared by 6 bases and J by 3 bases, with 7 bases of the junction left unmatched. CDR3 in amino acids: CASRADRDYGNTIYF. The CDR3, as DNA: TGTGCCAGCAGAGCGGACAGGGACTATGGAAACACCATATATTTT.

In DNA form, the CDR3 reads TGTGCCAGCAGTCCCCGGACAGGAAACGAAGCTTTCTTT. Amino acid sequence: CASSPRTGNEAFF. The chain is built from TRBV12-3 or TRBV12-4 and TRBJ1-1, with 7 positions matching TRBD1. The CDR3 runs 13 residues. V trimming: 5 bases; J trimming: 8 bases; junction bases outside the gene matches: 8.

The chain carries TRBV29-1 and TRBJ1-2, with TRBD1 matching 9 bases. The V gene's germline CDR1 is SQVTM and CDR2 ANQGSEA. The CDR3 is 12 residues long. The V and J ends lost 8 bases and 6 bases, in that order; junction bases with no gene match: 7. CDR3 nucleotides: TGCAGCCTCGGGACAGGGTTGGATGGCTACACCTTC. Amino acid sequence: CSLGTGLDGYTF. The whole variable domain, remainder taken from reference TRBV29-1 and TRBJ1-2, is SAVISQKPSRDICQRGTSLTIQCQVDSQVTMMFWYRQQPGQSLTLIATANQGSEATYESGFVIDKFPISRPNLTFSTLTVSNMSPEDSSIYLCSLGTGLDGYTFGSGTRLTVV.

The chain combines TRBV4-2 with TRBJ2-1, with a possible D match to TRBD1 (5 bases). Trimming left V 1 base short and J 9 bases short, with 10 bases between. The CDR3 runs to 13 residues. Germline V gene lookup returns CDR1 LGHNA and CDR2 YNFKEQ. This CDR3 reads CASSQVRDGEQFF. The CDR3 DNA reads as TGTGCCAGCAGCCAAGTCAGGGATGGTGAGCAGTTCTTC.

The chain uses TRBV7-2 and TRBJ2-5, with D possibly TRBD2 on 5 matching bases. CDR1 is SGHTA and CDR2 is FQGNSA in the germline V gene. This CDR3 has 17 amino acids. With 5 bases removed from V and 5 bases from J, the gap between germline ends came to 24 bases. The CDR3 region has the DNA TGTGCCAGCAGCAGAAGGAGAACTAGTTTGGGGTATGAGACCCAGTACTTC. This sequence encodes CASSRRRTSLGYETQYF.

This clone was counted only a few times. The CDR3 protein is CATSDSGVVGYTF. CDR3 bases: TGTGCCACCAGTGATTCAGGGGTAGTTGGCTACACCTTC. The chain couples TRBV24-1 to TRBJ1-2, with D possibly TRBD1 on 6 matching bases. CDR1 and CDR2 from the germline V gene are KGHDR and SFDVKD. The CDR3 extends over 13 amino acids. V was cut by 2 bases and J by 7 bases, with 10 bases left in between.

V usage is TRBV10-3 and J usage is TRBJ2-3; 9 bases are a match to TRBD2. In germline, CDR1 is ENHRY, CDR2 SYGVKD. V dropped 7 bases and J dropped 2; count of bases not matched to a gene: 4. This CDR3 region has 14 residues. In DNA form, the CDR3 reads TGTGCCATCACCCCTAGCGGGGACACAGATACGCAGTATTTT. Translating gives CAITPSGDTDTQYF.

This clone occurred a few times. The V call is TRBV11-3, the J call TRBJ2-1; the D gene is possibly TRBD2 (6 bases). CDR3 length: 14 residues. CDR1 and CDR2 (germline): SGHNT, YENEEA. Trimming stripped 5 bases from V and 5 bases from J, with 13 bases between. CDR3 coding DNA: TGTGCCAGCAGCCCCGGGAGTCTCCACAATGAGCAGTTCTTC. This sequence encodes CASSPGSLHNEQFF.

This clone was seen more than once but under ten times. The V gene is TRBV19, the J gene TRBJ1-5; 8 bases are shared with TRBD1. Germline V gene sequence: CDR1 LNHDA, CDR2 SQIVND (reference sequence). CDR3 length equals 14 residues. The ends lost 3 bases at V and 3 bases at J; junction bases unmatched: 1. The DNA of the CDR3 is TGTGCCAGTAGTATGGGACAGGACAATCAGCCCCAGCATTTT. It specifies CASSMGQDNQPQHF.

This chain joins TRBV5-1 and TRBJ2-1, with TRBD2 identical over 8 bases. V lost 1 base and J lost 5; bases outside the gene matches: 8. Germline V gene lookup returns CDR1 SGHRS and CDR2 YFSETQ. This CDR3 comprises 16 residues. The DNA of the CDR3 is TGCGCCAGCAGCTTGCAAGCGGGAGTCAAAAACAATGAGCAGTTCTTC. Translated, it gives CASSLQAGVKNNEQFF.

The chain employs TRBV11-1 and TRBJ1-6; 8 bases fit TRBD1. The J segment lost 7 bases and the V segment lost 5 bases, leaving 4 bases of the junction unmatched. This CDR3 region has 14 residues. Looked up from germline, CDR1 is SGHAT and CDR2 is FQDESV (reference sequence). The CDR3 DNA reads TGTGCCAGCAGCAGGACAGGGAACAATTCACCCCTCCACTTT. Encoded protein: CASSRTGNNSPLHF.

The CDR3 region is CASSQDLWGVGTDTQYF. CDR3 coding DNA: TGTGCCAGCAGCCAAGATCTATGGGGGGTGGGCACAGATACGCAGTATTTT. V is TRBV3-1 (or the pseudogene TRBV3-2) and J is TRBJ2-3, with a possible D match to TRBD2 (6 bases). The CDR3 contains 17 residues. From germline, CDR1 is LGHDT and CDR2 YNNKEL (reference sequence). Trimming left V 0 bases short and J 1 base short, with 14 bases between.

The gene calls are TRBV4-3 and TRBJ1-6, with D possibly being TRBD1 (5 bases). Per germline, CDR1 LGHNA and CDR2 YSLEER. The CDR3 loop spans 18 amino acids. The V and J ends lost 1 base and 3 bases respectively, with 16 bases between them. The CDR3 coding sequence is TGCGCCAGCAGCCAAGCGATCTGGGGGGGAGACTATAATTCACCCCTCCACTTT. This codes for CASSQAIWGGDYNSPLHF.

The CDR3: CASSTPLTGTPLSPLHF. CDR3 coding DNA: TGTGCCAGCAGTACCCCCTTAACCGGGACTCCCCTATCACCCCTCCACTTT. This chain links TRBV28 with TRBJ1-6; perhaps TRBD1 as D (5 bases). Germline V lookup: CDR1 MDHEN, CDR2 SYDVKM. The CDR3 spans 17 residues. Between the trimmed V and J ends, which lost 5 bases and 10 bases, there was a span of 24 bases.

The chain uses TRBV6-1 and TRBJ1-2, with TRBD1 as a possible D gene (6 bases). V was cut by 3 bases and J by 8 bases, with 13 bases left in between. The CDR3 is made up of 13 amino acids. CDR1 is MNHNS, CDR2 SASEGT, per germline. The CDR3 nucleotides are TGTGCCAGCAGTGATAACAGGGTAGGCGGCTACACCTTC. This gives the protein CASSDNRVGGYTF.

This clone was recorded a few times. V and J are TRBV11-3 and TRBJ1-6, with TRBD1 identical over 8 bases. The germline gives CDR1 SGHNT, CDR2 YENEEA. The length of the CDR3 is 15 residues. V trimming: 4 bases; J trimming: 7 bases; junction bases outside the gene matches: 6. The CDR3 DNA follows: TGTGCCAGCAGCTCCGGACAGGGAGGGAATTCACCCCTCCACTTT. Translation: CASSSGQGGNSPLHF.

The rearrangement links TRBV6-5 to TRBJ1-2, with D hard to call. The CDR3 extends over 13 amino acids. V lost 6 bases, J lost 7 bases, and 15 bases lay in between. In germline, CDR1 is MNHEY, CDR2 SVGAGI. The CDR3 spells CASRPFSERGYTF. The CDR3 nucleotides read TGTGCCAGCAGACCCTTCTCAGAACGTGGCTACACCTTC.

The rearrangement links TRBV18 to TRBJ2-2; 13 bases align to TRBD2. This CDR3 region has 16 residues. V lost 3 bases, J lost 4 bases, and 2 bases stayed unmatched. CDR1 and CDR2 (germline): KGHSH, LQKENI. CDR3 amino acids: CASSPGTSGTTGELFF. The CDR3, as DNA: TGTGCCAGCTCACCGGGGACTAGCGGGACCACCGGGGAGCTGTTTTTT.

The chain recombines TRBV28 with TRBJ1-1, with a tentative D call TRBD1 (5 bases). The length of the CDR3 is 14 residues. Between the trimmed V and J ends, which lost 6 bases and 5 bases, there was a span of 16 bases. Germline loops: CDR1 MDHEN, CDR2 SYDVKM. The CDR3 loop is CASRTGQKKTEAFF. In nucleotides, the CDR3 is TGTGCCAGCAGAACAGGACAAAAGAAGACTGAAGCTTTCTTT. Complete variable domain (other parts from reference TRBV28 and TRBJ1-1): DVKVTQSSRYLVKRTGEKVFLECVQDMDHENMFWYRQDPGLGLRLIYFSYDVKMKEKGDIPEGYSVSREKKERFSLILESASTNQTSMYLCASRTGQKKTEAFFGQGTRLTVV.

The V call is TRBV7-9, the J call TRBJ2-1; 9 bases match TRBD2. This CDR3 spans 16 amino acids. V lost 1 base to trimming and J lost 7 bases; unmatched junction nucleotides: 8. Looked up from germline, CDR1 is SEHNR and CDR2 is FQNEAQ (reference sequence). The CDR3 nucleotides read TGTGCCAGCAGCTTAGGGGTCTTAGCGGGGGCGAATGAGCAGTTCTTC. This codes for CASSLGVLAGANEQFF.

This chain uses TRBV30 with TRBJ2-1; 8 nucleotides align to TRBD2. This CDR3 has 14 amino acids. V lost 3 bases, J lost 5 bases, and 6 bases stayed unmatched. Germline loops: CDR1 GTSNPN, CDR2 SVGIG (reference sequence). DNA for the CDR3: TGTGCCTGGAGCCACGGACTAGCTAACAATGAGCAGTTCTTC. It yields the protein CAWSHGLANNEQFF.

The chain's CDR3 is CASSERSGWEYF. CDR3 nucleotides: TGTGCCAGCAGTGAGAGGAGCGGATGGGAGTACTTC. The chain carries TRBV6-1 and TRBJ2-7, with D maybe TRBD2 (5 bases). Germline values: CDR1 MNHNS, CDR2 SASEGT. CDR3 length equals 12 residues. Trimming left V 3 bases short and J 11 bases short, with 14 bases between.